One sample yielded the 10 T cell receptor beta chains listed below, sequenced in a study of shared clonotypes between healthy human individuals. Profiling relied on immunoSEQ multiplex PCR, and the TCRdb table lists in-frame clones only, not all of them. The sample records more than 2 million clones, about 94% being singletons. The naive CD8 subset, CD45RO-negative cells positively selected for CCR7, excluded terminally differentiated effector memory CD45RA+ cells. Sequencing used naive CD8+ T cells from PBMCs. The receptors were sampled from a man aged 18 to 29 in good health. Some clones in this sample may be carry-over from other donors' samples.

The J gene is TRBJ2-7, the V gene TRBV28; TRBD2 matches at 9 bases. CDR1 is MDHEN and CDR2 is SYDVKM in the germline V gene. Trimming cost V 7 bases and J 2 bases; bases outside gene matches: 6. This CDR3 comprises 14 residues. CDR3 sequence: CASTRLAAAYEQYF. CDR3 DNA sequence: TGTGCCAGCACACGACTAGCGGCAGCCTACGAGCAGTACTTC.

The V call is TRBV28, the J call TRBJ2-3; perhaps TRBD1 as D (6 bases). The CDR3 extends over 14 amino acids. Germline V CDR1 and CDR2: MDHEN, SYDVKM. V was shortened by 3 bases and J by 4 bases, with 11 bases between the two germline ends. The CDR3 sequence: CASSFTRGADTQYF. In nucleotides, the CDR3 is TGTGCCAGCAGTTTCACCAGGGGCGCAGATACGCAGTATTTT. The whole variable domain, filled in from reference TRBV28 and TRBJ2-3, reads DVKVTQSSRYLVKRTGEKVFLECVQDMDHENMFWYRQDPGLGLRLIYFSYDVKMKEKGDIPEGYSVSREKKERFSLILESASTNQTSMYLCASSFTRGADTQYFGPGTRLTVL.

The CDR3 DNA follows: TGTGCCAGCAGCCAAGGGATTTCACGGGCAGTGAACACTGAAGCTTTCTTT. Its protein is CASSQGISRAVNTEAFF. V gene TRBV14 combines with J gene TRBJ1-1; D is uncertain. CDR1 is SGHDN, CDR2 FVKESK, per germline. The V end lost 1 base, the J end lost 0 bases, and 15 bases lay between the germline ends. The CDR3 length is 17 residues.

The chain couples TRBV7-6 to TRBJ2-7; no clear D gene. V dropped 1 base and J dropped 2 bases, with 12 bases sitting between them. The germline CDR1 and CDR2 sequences are SGHVS and FNYEAQ. The CDR3 spans 15 residues. This CDR3 is CASSLGQAAAYEQYF. The CDR3 DNA reads as TGTGCCAGCAGCTTAGGGCAGGCAGCCGCCTACGAGCAGTACTTC. The full variable domain, completed using reference TRBV7-6 and TRBJ2-7, is GAGVSQSPRYKVTKRGQDVALRCDPISGHVSLYWYRQALGQGPEFLTYFNYEAQQDKSGLPNDRFSAERPEGSISTLTIQRTEQRDSAMYRCASSLGQAAAYEQYFGPGTRLTVT.

The chain is built from TRBV4-3 and TRBJ2-2, with 7 bases lining up with TRBD2. CDR1 LGHNA and CDR2 YSLEER come from the germline V gene. CDR3 size: 18 residues. J lost 0 bases, V lost 0 bases, and 7 bases had no gene match. The CDR3 DNA reads as TGCGCCAGCAGCCAAGATGGGGGGGACGAACCGAACACCGGGGAGCTGTTTTTT. It translates to CASSQDGGDEPNTGELFF.

V gene TRBV10-2 combines with J gene TRBJ2-1, with D possibly called TRBD1 or TRBD2 (6 bases each). This CDR3 has 13 residues. Germline CDR1 is WSHSY and CDR2 is SAAADI. Trimming cost V 3 bases and J 9 bases, with 12 bases left between them. The CDR3 nucleotides are TGCGCCAGCAGTGAAGGCAGGGGAGGTGAGCAGTTCTTC. This codes for CASSEGRGGEQFF.

J is TRBJ2-5 and V is TRBV2, with D perhaps matching TRBD1 or TRBD2 (5 bases each). V lost 7 bases, J lost 2 bases, and 14 bases lay in between. CDR1 and CDR2 (germline): SNHLY, FYNNEI. The CDR3 is 14 amino acids. The DNA for the CDR3 is TGTGCCAGCAACCTAGGGGCGGGTCAAGAGACCCAGTACTTC. Its protein product is CASNLGAGQETQYF.

This clone appeared a few times. The chain employs TRBV19 and TRBJ1-1; D might be TRBD1 (5 bases). V was clipped by 7 bases and J by 1 base, with 16 bases between them. This CDR3 comprises 15 residues. CDR1 is LNHDA, CDR2 SQIVND, per germline (reference sequence). CDR3 DNA: TGTGCCAGTAAGCCCCCAGGGAGGTGGAACACTGAAGCTTTCTTT. This sequence encodes CASKPPGRWNTEAFF.

This chain links TRBV5-3 with TRBJ1-2; D call uncertain. TRBV5-3 is an ORF, with its function uncertain. The CDR3 consists of 14 residues. Trimming left V 4 bases short and J 4 bases short, with 14 bases between. Here the CDR3 reads CARSERTAGYGYTF. The CDR3 nucleotides are TGTGCCAGAAGCGAAAGGACGGCCGGCTATGGCTACACCTTC.

The chain employs TRBV27 and TRBJ1-2; D may be TRBD1 (5 bases). The V gene's germline CDR1 is MNHEY and CDR2 SMNVEV (reference sequence). The germline V and J ends were trimmed by 2 bases and 3 bases, with 7 bases remaining between them. CDR3 length equals 13 residues. The CDR3 region has the DNA TGTGCCAGCAGTTTAGGGGGTTACTATGGCTACACCTTC. Translating it yields CASSLGGYYGYTF.